Following are 21 T cell receptor beta chains from one sample sequenced in a study of tumor-infiltrating lymphocytes in primary liver carcinoma. A constant-region primer primed TCR beta cDNA synthesis from 500 to 550 ng of total RNA. ARM-PCR, slightly modified, supplied the TCR beta libraries through three nested multiplex PCR rounds. Running around 9 cycles apiece, the first two PCR rounds relied on TRBV1-TRBV30 forward primers together with a C-beta reverse primer. TCRdb itself ran the multiplex PCR reads through MiXCR, one entry per CDR3 protein. The table has fewer than 85,000 distinct CDR3 sequences, about three quarters seen once; the top ten hold approximately 26%. Unsorted bulk tissue (about 19-33 mg) underwent RNA and DNA co-extraction. What was sequenced was tumor-adjacent normal liver tissue. Receptor source: a man aged 40-49 years with primary liver carcinoma and hepatitis B virus infection.

This clonotype was detected only a few times. Since a much larger clone is just one base distant, this may be a read error. V is TRBV10-2 and J is TRBJ2-7, with TRBD1 as a possible D gene (5 bases). The CDR3 consists of 16 residues. The V gene lost 0 bases and the J gene lost 5 bases, with 17 bases spanning the gap. Germline-derived CDR1 and CDR2 are WSHSY and SAAADI. The CDR3 bases are TGCGCCAGCAGTGAGTCGGCCTCTCGGACATGGGACGAGCAGTACTTC. Amino acid sequence: CASSESASRTWDEQYF.

Comments on this clonotype: A read error may produce the germline difference seen at one junction end. The chain links TRBV12-3 or TRBV12-4 to TRBJ2-1; the match to TRBD2 covers 13 bases. The CDR3 totals 16 residues. The CDR3 DNA reads TGTGCCAGGAGTTATGGACTAGCGGGAGTGGCGGACGAGCAGTTCTTC. This translates into CARSYGLAGVADEQFF.

On this clonotype: A much bigger clone sits one base away, suggesting this may be a read error. V usage is TRBV11-2 and J usage is TRBJ1-2; 9 bases line up with TRBD1. Germline CDR1 reads SGHAT; CDR2 reads FQNNGV. The CDR3 length is 13 residues. The CDR3 DNA reads TGTGCCAACAGCTTGGACAGGGGCTATGGCCACACCTTC. Its protein product is CANSLDRGYGHTF.

Details on this clonotype: Compared with germline, one end of the junction differs, possibly owing to a read error. This rearrangement joins TRBV5-6 to TRBJ1-4, with D perhaps matching TRBD1 (5 bases). Germline CDR1 SGHDT, CDR2 YYEEEE. The CDR3 totals 15 residues. In DNA, the CDR3 is TGTGCCAGCAGCTTGACCGGGACTTGGAGTGAAGAACTATTTTTT. Translated: CASSLTGTWSEELFF.

With regard to this clonotype: This likely comes from a read error, as the CDR3 has no conserved phenylalanine or tryptophan at its end. The chain links TRBV29-1 to TRBJ1-2, with D perhaps matching TRBD1 (5 bases). V was cut by 6 bases and J by 3 bases, with 17 bases left in between. The CDR3 loop spans 14 amino acids. Germline assignment: CDR1 SQVTM and CDR2 ANQGSEA. The chain's CDR3 is CSVWDPGQDYGYTS. The CDR3 DNA reads as TGCAGCGTGTGGGACCCGGGTCAGGACTATGGCTACACCTCC.

As regards this clonotype: One end of the junction is discordant with germline, which a read error may explain. V gene TRBV6-6 combines with J gene TRBJ2-3; possibly TRBD2 for D (6 bases). This CDR3 contains 15 residues. Germline V gene data show CDR1 as MNHNY and CDR2 as SVGAGI (reference sequence). CDR3 sequence: CASSRASVSRYTKYF. CDR3 in DNA: TGTGCCAGCAGCCGAGCTAGCGTGAGTAGATATACGAAGTATTTT.

This clonotype was counted only a few times. One end of the junction does not line up with germline, which may come from a read error. The genes are TRBV2 and TRBJ2-7, with 7 nucleotides matching TRBD2. Germline assignment: CDR1 SNHLY and CDR2 FYNNEI. The CDR3 consists of 14 residues. CDR3 nucleotide sequence: TGTGCTAGCACTCCAGGACTAGTGCGGCACGAGCAGTACTTC. Encoded protein: CASTPGLVRHEQYF.

Notes on this clonotype: The junction and the germline gene differ at one end; a read error may be behind it. The V and J genes are TRBV5-4 and TRBJ2-5, with D unclear. The germline CDR1 and CDR2 sequences are SGHNT and YYREEE (reference sequence). This CDR3 has 14 amino acids. The CDR3 region is CASSPPTAQETQYF. As DNA, the CDR3 is TGTGCCAGCAGCCCGCCGACGGCCCAAGAGACCCAATACTTC.

About this clonotype: The junction shows a germline mismatch at one end, possibly a read error. The chain carries TRBV25-1 and TRBJ2-1, with 9 bases identical to TRBD2. Per the germline V gene, CDR1 is MGHDK and CDR2 is SYGVNS. The CDR3 contains 14 residues. CDR3 sequence: CTSTAGGFYNEQFF. The CDR3 DNA is TGTACCAGTACAGCGGGAGGTTTCTACAATGAGCAGTTCTTC.

This chain uses TRBV11-1 with TRBJ1-6, with D perhaps TRBD1 (5 bases). CDR3 length: 13 residues. Germline loops: CDR1 SGHAT, CDR2 FQDESV (reference sequence). V lost 10 bases, J lost 9 bases, and 16 bases lay in between. For the CDR3, the DNA is TGTGCCAAGAGCCGGACACTGGTTTCACCCCTCCACTTT. Its protein is CAKSRTLVSPLHF.

The chain joins TRBV3-1 to TRBJ2-7, with D perhaps assigned TRBD1 or TRBD2 (5 bases each). CDR1 is LGHDT, CDR2 YNNKEL, per germline (reference sequence). Trimming took off 4 bases at V and 6 bases at J, with 13 bases between the two ends. This CDR3 is built from 13 residues. The CDR3 loop reads CASSLPPGREQYF. As DNA, the CDR3 is TGTGCCAGCAGCCTCCCCCCGGGACGCGAGCAGTACTTC.

This clonotype was seen a handful of times. V is TRBV10-3 and J is TRBJ2-7; D is perhaps TRBD1 or TRBD2 (8 bases each). Looked up from germline, CDR1 is ENHRY and CDR2 is SYGVKD. The CDR3 is 15 residues long. V lost 10 bases and J 4 bases, leaving 23 bases between the germline ends. CDR3 sequence: CATQTGVGGGYEQYF. DNA for the CDR3: TGTGCCACTCAGACAGGGGTCGGCGGGGGGTACGAGCAGTACTTC.

In regard to this clonotype: No conserved phenylalanine or tryptophan is present at the end of the CDR3, so a read error is the likely explanation. No DNA is shown, since the ends of the CDR3 on it are uncertain; the CDR3 is the one TCRdb lists. V usage is TRBV11-2 and J usage is TRBJ2-1; the DNA was not used to check the table's D call, TRBD2. Termini included, the CDR3 measures 13 amino acids. CDR1 SGHAT and CDR2 FQNNGV come from the germline V gene. The CDR3 reads CASSLRAGNEYFL.

This clonotype has ten or more counts. The chain uses TRBV16 and TRBJ2-1; D is unresolved. The CDR3 consists of 15 residues. CDR1 and CDR2 (germline): KGHSY, FQNENV. The ends were cut back, 3 bases at V and 2 bases at J, with 11 bases in the middle. The CDR3 loop reads CASSHHTPTYNEQFF. CDR3 sequence (DNA): TGTGCCAGCAGCCATCATACGCCGACCTACAATGAGCAGTTCTTC.

Of note for this clonotype: This may come from a read error, since a much larger clone is one base off. The chain joins TRBV6-1 to TRBJ2-7; a weak D match, TRBD2 (5 bases). From germline, CDR1 is MNHNS and CDR2 SASEGT. Deletions cut 3 bases from V and 1 base from J, with 10 bases between. This CDR3 has 14 residues. CDR3: CASSDARVSYEQYF. The CDR3 DNA reads TGTGCCAGCAGTGACGCGCGGGTTTCCTACGAGCAGTACTTC.

Notes on this clonotype: The junction shows a germline mismatch at one end, possibly a read error. The rearrangement joins TRBV30 to TRBJ2-7; 9 bases map to TRBD1. Germline V gene sequence: CDR1 GTSNPN, CDR2 SVGIG (reference sequence). This CDR3 has 13 amino acids. This chain's CDR3 is CAWIPGQGYVQYF. DNA of the CDR3: TGTGCCTGGATACCGGGACAGGGCTACGTGCAGTACTTC.

Details on this clonotype: In this CDR3 the conserved last residue, phenylalanine or tryptophan, is missing, so a read error is likely. This rearrangement joins TRBV4-1 to TRBJ1-5, with D perhaps given as TRBD1 or TRBD2 (5 bases each). The DNA end is a closer match to TRBJ2-3, so the J assignment may be wrong. Germline CDR1 is MGHRA and CDR2 is YSYEKL. There are 15 residues in the CDR3. The CDR3 region is CASSPIEGSNQPQYS. The CDR3 DNA reads TGCGCCAGCAGTCCCATAGAGGGGAGCAATCAGCCCCAGTATTCT.

This clonotype was seen many times. The genes are TRBV5-4 and TRBJ1-1, with 7 bases that match TRBD1. Looked up from germline, CDR1 is SGHNT and CDR2 is YYREEE (reference sequence). The CDR3 extends over 16 amino acids. J gave up 0 bases and V 5 bases, and 10 bases lay outside the gene matches. CDR3 region: CASRGHGQVVNTEAFF. CDR3 DNA: TGTGCCAGCAGGGGCCACGGACAGGTCGTGAACACTGAAGCTTTCTTT.

The rearrangement joins TRBV4-2 to TRBJ2-4; a possible D gene is TRBD1 (6 bases). CDR3 length equals 16 residues. The V gene lost 4 bases and the J gene lost 2 bases, with 15 bases spanning the gap. Germline V gene data show CDR1 as LGHNA and CDR2 as YNFKEQ. CDR3 protein: CASSPEGDGTKNIQYF. The CDR3 DNA sequence: TGTGCCAGCAGCCCTGAGGGGGATGGAACCAAAAACATTCAGTACTTC.

The chain employs TRBV6-5 and TRBJ1-1; tentatively, D is TRBD1 (6 bases). In germline, CDR1 is MNHEY, CDR2 SVGAGI. V was pared by 5 bases and J by 4 bases, with 23 bases between. This CDR3 contains 17 residues. The CDR3 spells CASSQPGQWILSTEAFF. The CDR3 DNA reads as TGTGCCAGCAGTCAACCAGGACAGTGGATTCTGAGCACTGAAGCTTTCTTT.

As concerns this clonotype: Given the absence of the conserved phenylalanine or tryptophan at the CDR3 end, a read error is likely. The DNA is omitted, as the CDR3 cannot be located on it reliably, and the CDR3 follows TCRdb's listing. The chain recombines TRBV11-2 with TRBJ1-6. In germline, CDR1 is SGHAT, CDR2 FQNNGV. The CDR3 length is 13 residues, termini included. The CDR3 sequence is CASSLSRDSPFHS.